This T cell receptor (beta chain) was captured in a study of blood T cell repertoires in COVID-19. Data came from immunoSEQ multiplex PCR; TCRdb stores just in-frame clones and leaves some out. The repertoire holds 250,000 to 350,000 clones, with roughly 90% as singletons. Sequencing input: peripheral blood. This sequence originates from a woman in her 30s with COVID-19, enrolled during active disease.

CDR3 residues: CASSFVGRDGELFF. The CDR3 nucleotides read TGTGCCAGCAGCTTCGTTGGGAGGGACGGGGAGCTGTTTTTT. This rearrangement joins TRBV7-9 to TRBJ2-2; the match to TRBD2 covers 7 bases. The CDR3 sequence is 14 residues long. The germline V gene encodes CDR1 SEHNR and CDR2 FQNEAQ (reference sequence). V lost 3 bases and J lost 7; bases outside the gene matches: 5. Full variable domain (missing parts from reference TRBV7-9 and TRBJ2-2): DTGVSQNPRHKITKRGQNVTFRCDPISEHNRLYWYRQTLGQGPEFLTYFQNEAQLEKSRLLSDRFSAERPKGSFSTLEIQRTEQGDSAMYLCASSFVGRDGELFFGEGSRLTVL.